Listed below are T cell receptor beta chains from one sample, sequenced in a study of long-term antiretroviral therapy in people with HIV. Repertoires were generated with immunoSEQ multiplex PCR, while TCRdb's copy carries only in-frame clones and drops some. This table holds tens of thousands of clones, over 80% found once. Source: unsorted PBMCs, taken 1.2 years after starting antiretroviral therapy. Receptor source: a woman aged 40-49 years with HIV. Each CDR3 is given with its conserved first and last residue. D genes are given only for firm matches. The size entry is marked missing in some rows and otherwise reads once, few, many or a size class.

j_call clone_size v_call d_call cdr3_aa cdr3_nt
TRBJ2-7 - TRBV5-1 - CASSLASALSYEQYF TGCGCCAGCAGCTTGGCCTCGGCCCTATCCTACGAGCAGTACTTC
TRBJ1-2 - TRBV6-5 - CASSYGGARDGYTF TGTGCCAGCAGTTACGGAGGGGCGAGGGATGGCTACACCTTC
TRBJ2-5 - TRBV6-5 - CASSYSGIRQQETQYF TGTGCCAGCAGTTATTCCGGTATCAGGCAACAAGAGACCCAGTACTTC
TRBJ2-7 - TRBV5-6 - CASSTNLGDTLLGEQYF TGTGCCAGCAGCACCAACCTAGGGGACACCCTCCTTGGCGAGCAGTACTTC
TRBJ1-4 - TRBV29-1 - CSGRWGNEKLFF TGCAGCGGAAGATGGGGGAATGAAAAACTGTTTTTT
TRBJ1-1 - TRBV14 - CASSPRFGSMNTEAFF TGTGCCAGCAGCCCGCGCTTTGGGAGCATGAACACTGAAGCTTTCTTT
TRBJ2-2 - TRBV6-1 - CASSVHGELFF TGTGCCAGCAGTGTACACGGGGAGCTGTTTTTT
TRBJ1-2 - TRBV2 - CASSEMIGADYGYTF TGTGCCAGCAGTGAAATGATAGGGGCGGACTATGGCTACACCTTC
TRBJ2-3 - TRBV4-1 TRBD2 CASSRAGLAGWADTQYF TGCGCCAGCAGCCGAGCGGGACTAGCGGGTTGGGCAGATACGCAGTATTTT
TRBJ1-1 - TRBV10-3 - CAISSIGEGTEAFF TGTGCCATCAGCAGTATAGGTGAGGGAACTGAAGCTTTCTTT
TRBJ2-3 - TRBV5-6 - CASSQWRVSFRAETQYF TGTGCCAGCAGTCAGTGGCGGGTTTCGTTCCGCGCAGAAACGCAGTATTTT
TRBJ1-1 - TRBV19 TRBD1 CASSSLPDRAATEAFF TGTGCCAGTAGTTCTCTTCCGGACAGGGCGGCCACTGAAGCTTTCTTT
TRBJ2-1 - TRBV6-5 TRBD2 CASSFTSAPYNEQFF TGTGCCAGCAGCTTTACTAGCGCGCCCTACAATGAGCAGTTCTTC
TRBJ2-5 - TRBV7-9 TRBD1 CASRGQTQETQYF TGTGCCAGTAGGGGACAGACCCAAGAGACCCAGTACTTC
TRBJ1-1 - TRBV25-1 TRBD1 CASSGGTAITEAFF TGTGCCAGCAGCGGAGGGACAGCTATCACTGAAGCTTTCTTT
TRBJ2-1 - TRBV5-5 - CASSSIAVNNEQFF TGTGCCAGCAGCTCAATAGCGGTAAACAATGAGCAGTTCTTC
TRBJ2-7 - TRBV19 - CASSIVFARGEQYF TGTGCCAGTAGTATAGTTTTTGCGCGTGGAGAGCAGTACTTC
TRBJ2-7 - TRBV11-3 TRBD2 CASSASGSAGYEQYF TGTGCCAGCAGCGCTAGCGGGAGTGCGGGGTACGAGCAGTACTTC
TRBJ2-7 - TRBV10-3 TRBD2 CAISESGAWTSNEQYF TGTGCCATCAGTGAGTCGGGAGCGTGGACTAGCAACGAGCAGTACTTC
TRBJ1-2 - TRBV7-9 - CASSLGLPYGYTF TGTGCCAGCAGCCTGGGCCTCCCTTATGGCTACACCTTC
TRBJ2-7 - TRBV27 TRBD2 CASSLSPLAGVYEQYF TGTGCCAGCAGTTTAAGCCCACTAGCGGGCGTCTACGAGCAGTACTTC
TRBJ1-1 once TRBV10-3 - CAISESGGRNTEAFF TGTGCCATCAGTGAGTCAGGGGGAAGGAACACTGAAGCTTTCTTT
TRBJ2-5 - TRBV15 - CATSNRETQYF TGTGCCACCAGCAACCGGGAGACCCAGTACTTC
TRBJ2-5 once TRBV18 - CASSPTGPKETQYF TGTGCCAGCTCACCAACAGGCCCTAAAGAGACCCAGTACTTC
TRBJ2-5 - TRBV6-6 - CASSYSGQVPGTQYF TGTGCCAGCAGTTATTCCGGGCAGGTCCCTGGGACCCAGTACTTC